These 28 T cell receptor beta chains were all obtained from the same sample, sequenced in a study of OX40 agonist ivuxolimab in advanced cancers. TCRdb's table, derived via immunoSEQ multiplex PCR, lists solely in-frame clones and lacks some. Altogether 60,000 or so clones are present, 85% to 95% being singletons, with the ten largest covering around 20%. Sequencing was performed on CD4+ or CD8+ T cells sorted from blood, taken in a trial of the OX40 agonist ivuxolimab. Source of these receptors: an adult with an advanced solid tumor such as melanoma, head and neck, liver or kidney cancer.

The chain combines TRBV7-2 with TRBJ2-7; unclear D gene. Per germline, CDR1 SGHTA and CDR2 FQGNSA. This CDR3 has 15 amino acids. With 1 base removed from V and 2 bases from J, the gap between germline ends came to 12 bases. As DNA, the CDR3 is TGTGCCAGCAGCTTAGGGTTTTCTTTAACCTACGAGCAGTACTTC. Translation gives CASSLGFSLTYEQYF.

The chain has TRBV4-2 and TRBJ2-7; D is uncertain. Per germline, CDR1 LGHNA and CDR2 YNFKEQ. V dropped 0 bases and J dropped 5 bases, with 8 bases sitting between them. CDR3 length: 13 residues. This chain's CDR3 is CASSQDILHEQYF. The CDR3 bases are TGTGCCAGCAGCCAAGATATCCTCCACGAGCAGTACTTC.

CDR3 DNA sequence: TGCGCCAGCAGCTTGGCCGGGGGGACACTGAACACCGGGGAGCTGTTTTTT. Its translation is CASSLAGGTLNTGELFF. The V gene is TRBV5-1, the J gene TRBJ2-2, with D possibly matching TRBD2 (7 bases). Trimming took off 0 bases at V and 1 base at J, with 13 bases between the two ends. The CDR3 has 17 amino acids. Germline V lookup: CDR1 SGHRS, CDR2 YFSETQ.

The chain has TRBV6-5 and TRBJ1-1, with unresolved D. The CDR3 extends over 16 amino acids. The germline V and J ends were trimmed by 1 base and 5 bases, with 17 bases remaining between them. The germline gives CDR1 MNHEY, CDR2 SVGAGI. The CDR3 region has the DNA TGTGCCAGCAGTTACTGGGTCCCCCCAACGGTAACTGAAGCTTTCTTT. This encodes CASSYWVPPTVTEAFF.

This chain links TRBV7-9 with TRBJ2-2; 9 bases line up with TRBD2. The CDR3 covers 17 residues. Germline CDR1 and CDR2: SEHNR and FQNEAQ (reference sequence). Trimming cost V 5 bases and J 3 bases; bases outside gene matches: 10. CDR3 residues: CASSPGVAGVDTGELFF. CDR3 coding DNA: TGTGCCAGCAGCCCCGGGGTAGCGGGAGTTGACACCGGGGAGCTGTTTTTT.

The chain is built from TRBV4-3 and TRBJ2-5; D is perhaps TRBD2 (5 bases). This CDR3 has 14 residues. V was cut by 4 bases and J by 2 bases, with 11 bases left in between. Per the germline V gene, CDR1 is LGHNA and CDR2 is YSLEER. The CDR3 reads CASSPWTGQETQYF. The CDR3 nucleotides read TGCGCCAGCAGCCCCTGGACGGGGCAAGAGACCCAGTACTTC.

This clone was picked up one time. This chain joins TRBV9 and TRBJ2-3; no clear D gene. This CDR3 has 14 residues. CDR1 is SGDLS, CDR2 YYNGEE, per germline. Trimming stripped 4 bases from V and 1 base from J, with 10 bases between. DNA for the CDR3: TGTGCCAGCAGCCCCGGGTTCGGCACAGATACGCAGTATTTT. As protein: CASSPGFGTDTQYF.

V and J are TRBV15 and TRBJ2-1; TRBD2 matches 13 bases. This CDR3 is 15 amino acids long. Trimming removed 3 bases from V and 8 bases from J; junction bases left unmatched: 4. CDR1 is LNHNV, CDR2 YYDKDF, per germline (reference sequence). As DNA, the CDR3 is TGTGCCACCAGCAGGACTAGCGGGAGGTCGTATGAGCAGTTCTTC. It is translated as CATSRTSGRSYEQFF.

The chain recombines TRBV6-5 with TRBJ2-1, with D perhaps matching TRBD1 or TRBD2 (5 bases each). The V end lost 6 bases, the J end lost 2 bases, and 14 bases lay between the germline ends. CDR3 length: 15 amino acids. The germline V gene has CDR1 MNHEY and CDR2 SVGAGI. CDR3: CASSLTGTAYNEQFF. The CDR3 nucleotides read TGTGCCAGCAGCCTGACCGGGACGGCCTACAATGAGCAGTTCTTC.

V usage is TRBV7-2 and J usage is TRBJ2-3; D gene uncertain. CDR3 size: 13 residues. V was cut by 0 bases and J by 4 bases, with 5 bases left in between. CDR1 SGHTA and CDR2 FQGNSA come from the germline V gene. The CDR3 DNA sequence: TGTGCCAGCAGCTTAGCGCCCGCAGATACGCAGTATTTT. This gives the protein CASSLAPADTQYF.

The chain combines TRBV6-8 with TRBJ1-5; no clear D gene. This CDR3 region has 15 residues. Trimming left V 6 bases short and J 0 bases short, with 12 bases between. Germline V CDR1 and CDR2: MNHGY, SAAAGT. CDR3 loop: CASRTQMVSNQPQHF. Written as DNA, the CDR3 is TGTGCCAGCAGGACCCAGATGGTTAGCAATCAGCCCCAGCATTTT.

In this sample, this clone turned up a few times. The chain couples TRBV27 to TRBJ1-1; D perhaps matches TRBD1 (5 bases). With 3 bases removed from V and 4 bases from J, the gap between germline ends came to 9 bases. Germline V gives CDR1 MNHEY, CDR2 SMNVEV (reference sequence). This CDR3 comprises 13 residues. The CDR3 DNA reads TGTGCCAGCAGTTTGGGGGGTTCCACTGAAGCTTTCTTT. It specifies CASSLGGSTEAFF.

This clone was counted a few times. The chain couples TRBV28 to TRBJ1-2, with D unclear. Germline-derived CDR1 and CDR2 are MDHEN and SYDVKM. With 7 bases removed from V and 6 bases from J, the gap between germline ends came to 18 bases. CDR3 length: 14 residues. The DNA for the CDR3 is TGTGCCAGCACCATCTCCACCAATATGGATGGCTACACCTTC. It is translated as CASTISTNMDGYTF.

This rearrangement joins TRBV27 to TRBJ2-5, with 11 bases lining up with TRBD2. The germline gives CDR1 MNHEY, CDR2 SMNVEV (reference sequence). This CDR3 is 15 amino acids long. Trimming at V came to 5 bases and at J to 2 bases, leaving 4 bases not matched to a gene. The CDR3 nucleotides read TGTGCCAGCAGTAAAGGGACTAGCGGTCAAGAGACCCAGTACTTC. Encoded protein: CASSKGTSGQETQYF.

This clone was detected once. The chain uses TRBV5-4 and TRBJ1-1; 7 nucleotides agree with TRBD1. Trimming removed 2 bases from V and 11 bases from J; junction bases left unmatched: 12. The CDR3 consists of 14 residues. Per the germline V gene, CDR1 is SGHNT and CDR2 is YYREEE (reference sequence). The CDR3 here is CASSFSGTVVGAFF. The CDR3 bases are TGTGCCAGCAGCTTTTCCGGGACAGTGGTCGGGGCTTTCTTT.

A single count supports this clone. Other DNA sequences of this sample code for an identical CDR3. This chain joins TRBV7-6 and TRBJ1-5; D is unclear. V shed 2 bases and J shed 6 bases, with 5 bases lying between them. The CDR3 spans 12 residues. CDR1 is SGHVS and CDR2 is FNYEAQ in the germline V gene. In nucleotides, the CDR3 is TGTGCCAGCAGCTTACCCGGTCAGCCCCAGCATTTT. Translating gives CASSLPGQPQHF.

This rearrangement joins TRBV9 to TRBJ2-2; TRBD2 matches 8 bases. CDR3 length: 22 amino acids. V lost 4 bases and J lost 6; bases outside the gene matches: 29. Germline CDR1 is SGDLS and CDR2 is YYNGEE. Written as DNA, the CDR3 is TGTGCCAGCAGCACCCCAAGTCGAGGGGTTGATGGGCTAGCGGGTTCGGCCGGGGAGCTGTTTTTT. The encoded protein is CASSTPSRGVDGLAGSAGELFF. Combining the CDR3 with reference TRBV9 and TRBJ2-2 gives the whole variable domain DSGVTQTPKHLITATGQRVTLRCSPRSGDLSVYWYQQSLDQGLQFLIQYYNGEERAKGNILERFSAQQFPDLHSELNLSSLELGDSALYFCASSTPSRGVDGLAGSAGELFFGEGSRLTVL.

The chain employs TRBV29-1 and TRBJ2-7; D is unclear. V shed 2 bases and J shed 0 bases, with 11 bases lying between them. The CDR3 loop spans 14 amino acids. Germline CDR1 SQVTM, CDR2 ANQGSEA. In DNA form, the CDR3 reads TGCAGCGTTGAACCGGACGGAGACTCCTACGAGCAGTACTTC. Translated: CSVEPDGDSYEQYF.

This clone came up once. V gene TRBV9 combines with J gene TRBJ2-1; D gene uncertain. The V end lost 0 bases, the J end lost 8 bases, and 12 bases lay between the germline ends. CDR3 length equals 14 residues. Germline values: CDR1 SGDLS, CDR2 YYNGEE. The CDR3 spells CASSVALTLDEQFF. Here the CDR3 DNA reads TGTGCCAGCAGCGTAGCTTTGACCCTCGATGAGCAGTTCTTC.

The chain links TRBV5-6 to TRBJ2-5; D ambiguous. There are 16 residues in the CDR3. The germline V gene encodes CDR1 SGHDT and CDR2 YYEEEE. Trimming pared 4 bases from V and 1 base from J, leaving 17 bases between. In DNA, the CDR3 is TGTGCCAGCAGCCCTACGACCCATCTTCTCCAAGAGACCCAGTACTTC. Amino acids: CASSPTTHLLQETQYF.

Only one count was recorded for this clone. The chain carries TRBV27 and TRBJ2-3; TRBD2 matches 10 bases. V gave up 7 bases and J gave up 2 bases; unmatched junction bases: 6. This CDR3 contains 15 residues. Germline assignment: CDR1 MNHEY and CDR2 SMNVEV (reference sequence). CDR3 sequence (DNA): TGTGCCAGCACCCCTACTAGCGGGATCACAGATACGCAGTATTTT. This translates into CASTPTSGITDTQYF.

J is TRBJ2-3 and V is TRBV9; D call uncertain. In germline, CDR1 is SGDLS, CDR2 YYNGEE. The CDR3 extends over 16 amino acids. V lost 4 bases, J lost 2 bases, and 17 bases lay in between. The CDR3 coding sequence is TGTGCCAGCAGCCCCGATTTTAAACCCCCCACAGATACGCAGTATTTT. Residues: CASSPDFKPPTDTQYF.

The chain uses TRBV9 and TRBJ2-2, with 7 bases that match TRBD1. Looked up from germline, CDR1 is SGDLS and CDR2 is YYNGEE. The CDR3 sequence is 15 residues long. The J segment lost 7 bases and the V segment lost 4 bases, leaving 10 bases of the junction unmatched. CDR3 bases: TGTGCCAGCAGCCTAAGCAGGGGGTTACTCGGGGAGCTGTTTTTT. It yields the protein CASSLSRGLLGELFF.

This clone came up a few times. V and J are TRBV7-9 and TRBJ2-3; D unclear. The CDR3 covers 12 residues. Germline V gives CDR1 SEHNR, CDR2 FQNEAQ (reference sequence). Trimming took 5 bases from V and 4 from J, leaving 7 bases between them. This CDR3 is CASSPISDTQYF. For the CDR3, the DNA is TGTGCCAGCAGCCCGATTTCAGATACGCAGTATTTT.

The V gene is TRBV28, the J gene TRBJ1-2; D gene uncertain. Looked up from germline, CDR1 is MDHEN and CDR2 is SYDVKM. The CDR3 covers 13 residues. V shed 2 bases and J shed 5 bases, with 9 bases lying between them. The CDR3 is CASSLRFGYGYTF. The DNA of the CDR3 is TGTGCCAGCAGTTTAAGGTTCGGGTATGGCTACACCTTC.

This rearrangement joins TRBV7-2 to TRBJ2-3; 9 bases fit TRBD2. With 5 bases clipped from V and 3 bases from J, the junction kept 6 bases outside the gene matches. Germline values: CDR1 SGHTA, CDR2 FQGNSA. There are 15 residues in the CDR3. The DNA of the CDR3 is TGTGCCAGCAGCCTATTACTAGCGGGTACAGATACGCAGTATTTT. This gives the protein CASSLLLAGTDTQYF. The entire variable domain, with the rest obtained from reference TRBV7-2 and TRBJ2-3, is as follows: GAGVSQSPSNKVTEKGKDVELRCDPISGHTALYWYRQSLGQGLEFLIYFQGNSAPDKSGLPSDRFSAERTGGSVSTLTIQRTQQEDSAVYLCASSLLLAGTDTQYFGPGTRLTVL.

The V gene is TRBV9, the J gene TRBJ1-2, with TRBD1 as a possible D gene (5 bases). Germline-derived CDR1 and CDR2 are SGDLS and YYNGEE. This CDR3 contains 16 residues. The V and J ends lost 0 bases and 4 bases respectively, with 16 bases between them. CDR3 sequence reads: CASSVGNRGDVYGYTF. The CDR3 DNA reads TGTGCCAGCAGCGTAGGTAATCGGGGGGATGTCTATGGCTACACCTTC.

This chain uses TRBV6-5 with TRBJ2-2; no firm D call. This CDR3 spans 14 amino acids. Germline values: CDR1 MNHEY, CDR2 SVGAGI. V lost 4 bases to trimming and J lost 1 base, with 7 bases between them. CDR3 residues: CASSLVGNTGELFF. CDR3 nucleotide sequence: TGTGCCAGCAGTTTAGTAGGGAACACCGGGGAGCTGTTTTTT.